This TCR beta chain was found in a study of cytomegalovirus exposure and HLA in healthy donors. The study ran its PCR with 60 Vbeta and 13 Jbeta primers. The table came from immunoSEQ multiplex PCR; TCRdb's copy has only in-frame clones and leaves some out. The sample holds about 160,000 clones, 85% seen once. Sample: PBMCs. The receptor's source is a man aged 18-30 years in good health and CMV-seropositive.

CDR3 sequence (DNA): TGCGCCAGCAATACTGGCGGGGGAGGTCAAGAGACCCAGTACTTC. This gives the protein CASNTGGGGQETQYF. The rearrangement links TRBV5-1 to TRBJ2-5; 7 nucleotides align to TRBD2. This CDR3 comprises 15 residues. V lost 6 bases and J lost 2; bases outside the gene matches: 10. Germline V gene data show CDR1 as SGHRS and CDR2 as YFSETQ.